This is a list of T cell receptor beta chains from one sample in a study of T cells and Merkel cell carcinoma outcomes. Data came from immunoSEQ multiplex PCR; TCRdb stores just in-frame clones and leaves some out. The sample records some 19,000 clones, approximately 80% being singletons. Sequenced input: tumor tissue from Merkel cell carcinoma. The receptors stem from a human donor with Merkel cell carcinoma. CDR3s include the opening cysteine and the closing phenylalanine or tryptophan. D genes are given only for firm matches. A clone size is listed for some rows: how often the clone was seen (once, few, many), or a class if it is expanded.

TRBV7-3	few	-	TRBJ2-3	TGTGCCAGCAGCTTAGTTCCCAACACAGATACGCAGTATTTT	CASSLVPNTDTQYF
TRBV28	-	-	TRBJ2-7	TGTGCCAGCAGTTTTCCGAGCTCCTACGAGCAGTACTTC	CASSFPSSYEQYF
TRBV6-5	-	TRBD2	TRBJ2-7	TGTGCCAGTAGAGCGGGAGCGGGGGAGCAGTACTTC	CASRAGAGEQYF
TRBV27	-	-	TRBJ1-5	TGTGCCAGCAGTTTATCGCTGAACTTCAATCAGCCCCAGCATTTT	CASSLSLNFNQPQHF
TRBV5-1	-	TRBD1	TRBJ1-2	TGCGCCAGCAGTTCCGCCAGGGGGCCGGCCTGGGGCTACACCTTC	CASSSARGPAWGYTF
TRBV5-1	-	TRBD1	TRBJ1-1	TGCGCCAGCAGCCCCCGGGCAGCCGACAGGGGTGAAGCTTTCTTT	CASSPRAADRGEAFF
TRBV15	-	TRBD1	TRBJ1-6	TGTGCCACCAGCAGAGATAAGAGGGGGCTTAATTCACCCCTCCACTTT	CATSRDKRGLNSPLHF
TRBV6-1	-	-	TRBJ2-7	TGTGCCAGCACCGTGGACAGCTCCTACGAGCAGTACTTC	CASTVDSSYEQYF
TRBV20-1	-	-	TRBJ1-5	TGCAGTGCTGGCCTAAATCAGCCCCAGCATTTT	CSAGLNQPQHF
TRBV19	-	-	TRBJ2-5	TGTGCCAGTAGTATAGAGGAGACCCAGTACTTC	CASSIEETQYF
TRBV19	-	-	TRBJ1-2	TGTGCCAGTAGCCCTGAGCGGGCAAGTTATGGCTACACCTTC	CASSPERASYGYTF
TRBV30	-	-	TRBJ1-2	TGTGCCTGGTCGGTCGGACAGCGGGAGCGCTACACCTTC	CAWSVGQRERYTF
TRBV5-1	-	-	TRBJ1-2	TGCGCCAGCAGCTTGGGGGTCTATGGCTACACCTTC	CASSLGVYGYTF
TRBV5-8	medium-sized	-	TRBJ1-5	TGTGCCAGCAGCTTCATACAGGGCGGGAATCAGCCCCAGCATTTT	CASSFIQGGNQPQHF
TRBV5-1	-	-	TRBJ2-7	TGCGCCAGCAGCTTTGTGGACAACTCCTACGAGCAGTACTTC	CASSFVDNSYEQYF
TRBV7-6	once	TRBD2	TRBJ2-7	TGTGCCAGCAGCTTAGAGGCGGGGGGAATCTACGAGCAGTACTTC	CASSLEAGGIYEQYF
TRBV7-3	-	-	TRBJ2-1	TGTGCCAGCAGCTTGGAGGGGTGGACAGCCTACAATGAGCAGTTCTTC	CASSLEGWTAYNEQFF
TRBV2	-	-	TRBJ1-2	TGTGCCAGCGGGACCTATGGCTACACCTTC	CASGTYGYTF
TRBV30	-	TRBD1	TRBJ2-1	TGTGCCTGGTCGAGGGGGCTAGGTCCCAATGAGCAGTTCTTC	CAWSRGLGPNEQFF
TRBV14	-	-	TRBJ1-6	TGTGCCAGCAGCCAAATGACAGCTTATAATTCACCCCTCCACTTT	CASSQMTAYNSPLHF
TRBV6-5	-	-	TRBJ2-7	TGTGCCAGCAGTTACTCCTCCCTAGCCGCCTACGAGCAGTACTTC	CASSYSSLAAYEQYF
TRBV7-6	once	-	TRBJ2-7	TGTGCCAGCAGCTCGGCCACGACCCAGCCGCAGTACTTC	CASSSATTQPQYF
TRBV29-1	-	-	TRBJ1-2	TGCAGCGTCGCCGGCGACAGAGAGGTCCCAGCCTATGGCTACACCTTC	CSVAGDREVPAYGYTF
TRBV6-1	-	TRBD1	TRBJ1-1	TGTGCCAGCAGTGAAACAGGGGCAACGAACACTGAAGCTTTCTTT	CASSETGATNTEAFF
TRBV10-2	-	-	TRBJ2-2	TGCGCCAGCGGTGCGGAAGGAAACACCGGGGAGCTGTTTTTT	CASGAEGNTGELFF
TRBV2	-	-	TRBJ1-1	TGTGCCAGCAGTGACCATCCCCAGGACCCTTCCGCTTTCTTT	CASSDHPQDPSAFF
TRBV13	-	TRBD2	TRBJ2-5	TGTGCCAGCAGCCCGCTAGCGAGCGGGGGGTTCCAAGAGACCCAGTACTTC	CASSPLASGGFQETQYF
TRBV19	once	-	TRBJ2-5	TGTGCCAGTAGTATTAGGGGCCAAGAGACCCAGTACTTC	CASSIRGQETQYF
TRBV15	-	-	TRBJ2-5	TGTGCCACCAGCAGACCTGGACAGTTACAAGAGACCCAGTACTTC	CATSRPGQLQETQYF
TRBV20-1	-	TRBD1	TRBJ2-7	TGCAGTGCGGCAGGGGGTGCGCAGTACTTC	CSAAGGAQYF
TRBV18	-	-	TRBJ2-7	TGTGCCAGCTCCCAAGGACGGCCGGCCATCTACGAGCAGTACTTC	CASSQGRPAIYEQYF
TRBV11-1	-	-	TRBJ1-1	TGTGCCAGCAGCTTCAGAAGGACGGGAAAGAACACTGAAGCTTTCTTT	CASSFRRTGKNTEAFF
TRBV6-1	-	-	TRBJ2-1	TGTGCCAGCAAAGGGACTCCATCCTACAATGAGCAGTTCTTC	CASKGTPSYNEQFF
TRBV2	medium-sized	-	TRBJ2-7	TGTGCCAGCCCTAAAGAGGGGCCCCCGCAGTACTTC	CASPKEGPPQYF
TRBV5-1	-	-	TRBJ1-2	TGCGCCAGCAGGTGGGGTAGGGAGTCGAGGTATAACTATGGCTACACCTTC	CASRWGRESRYNYGYTF
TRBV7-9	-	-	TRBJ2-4	TGTGCCAGCAGCTTATGGGAAGGGGCCACCAAAAACATTCAGTACTTC	CASSLWEGATKNIQYF
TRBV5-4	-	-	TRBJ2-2	TGTGCCAGCAGCGACCGGGACTCGAACACCGGGGAGCTGTTTTTT	CASSDRDSNTGELFF
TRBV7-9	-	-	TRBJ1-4	TGTGCCAGCAGCCCAGGGTTATTCGATGAAAAACTGTTTTTT	CASSPGLFDEKLFF
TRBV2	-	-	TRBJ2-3	TGTGCCAGCAGTGCCGGGACCCGAGCCACAGATACGCAGTATTTT	CASSAGTRATDTQYF
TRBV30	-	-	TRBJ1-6	TGTGCCTGGAGACAAGTTACCTATAATTCACCCCTCCACTTT	CAWRQVTYNSPLHF
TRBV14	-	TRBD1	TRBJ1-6	TGTGCCAGCAGCCAAGTAACAGGGGGCTGGAATTCACCCCTCCACTTT	CASSQVTGGWNSPLHF
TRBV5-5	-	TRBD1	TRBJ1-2	TGTGCCAGCAGCTACAGGCCGGGACAGGGATCTTATGGCTACACCTTC	CASSYRPGQGSYGYTF
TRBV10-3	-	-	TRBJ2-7	TGTGCCATTCGGGGGACGGACGTCACCTACGAGCAGTACTTC	CAIRGTDVTYEQYF
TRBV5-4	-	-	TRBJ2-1	TGTGCCAGCAGCCCATTCGGTTGGCGAGAGCAGTTCTTC	CASSPFGWREQFF
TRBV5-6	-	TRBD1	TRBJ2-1	TGTGCCAGCAGCTTTAAGGACAGGGTCTACAATGAGCAGTTCTTC	CASSFKDRVYNEQFF
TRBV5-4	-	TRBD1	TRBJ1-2	TGTGCCAGCAGAACCGGGACAGGGAATGGCTACACCTTT	CASRTGTGNGYTF
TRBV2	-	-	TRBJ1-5	TGTGCCATCAGGGCCCTAGGAAATCAGCCCCAGCATTTT	CAIRALGNQPQHF
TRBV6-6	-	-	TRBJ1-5	TGTGCCAGCAGTTACACAAAGCCGTTCGAGGCCCAGCATTTT	CASSYTKPFEAQHF
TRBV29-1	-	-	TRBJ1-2	TGCAGCGTTGAATGGCAGGGGCCCTATGGCTACACCTTC	CSVEWQGPYGYTF
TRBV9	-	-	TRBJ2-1	TGTGCCAGCAGCCCAAACCTAGCTGATGAGCAGTTCTTC	CASSPNLADEQFF